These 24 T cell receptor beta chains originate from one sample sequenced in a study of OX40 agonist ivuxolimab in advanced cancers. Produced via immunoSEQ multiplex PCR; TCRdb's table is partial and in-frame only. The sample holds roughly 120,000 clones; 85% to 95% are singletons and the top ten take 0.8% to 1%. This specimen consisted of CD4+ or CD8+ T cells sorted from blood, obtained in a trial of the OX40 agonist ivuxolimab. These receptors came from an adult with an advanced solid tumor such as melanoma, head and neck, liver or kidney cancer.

The CDR3 here is CASSFWFDEKLFF. CDR3 nucleotides: TGTGCCAGCAGCTTCTGGTTCGATGAAAAACTGTTTTTT. The chain links TRBV5-6 to TRBJ1-4; unclear D gene. In germline, CDR1 is SGHDT, CDR2 YYEEEE. The CDR3 sequence is 13 residues long. V lost 2 bases and J lost 6, with 8 bases in between.

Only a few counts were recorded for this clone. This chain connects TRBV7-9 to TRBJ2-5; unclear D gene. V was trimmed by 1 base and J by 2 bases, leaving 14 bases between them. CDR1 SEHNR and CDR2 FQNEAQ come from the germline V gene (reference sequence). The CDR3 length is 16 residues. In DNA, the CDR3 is TGTGCCAGCAGCTTAGGCAGCGCCTCTCTTCAAGAGACCCAGTACTTC. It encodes CASSLGSASLQETQYF.

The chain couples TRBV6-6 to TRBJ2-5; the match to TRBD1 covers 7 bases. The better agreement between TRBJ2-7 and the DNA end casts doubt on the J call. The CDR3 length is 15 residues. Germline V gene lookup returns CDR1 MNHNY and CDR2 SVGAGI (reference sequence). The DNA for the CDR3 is TGTGCCAGCAGTACTAACCGGGACAGAGCTTACGAGCAGTACTTC. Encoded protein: CASSTNRDRAYEQYF.

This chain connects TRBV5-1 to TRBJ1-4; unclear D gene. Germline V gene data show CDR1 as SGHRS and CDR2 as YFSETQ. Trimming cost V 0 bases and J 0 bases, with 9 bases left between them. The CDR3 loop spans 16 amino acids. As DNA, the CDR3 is TGCGCCAGCAGCTTGGGAGCCGGGGCAACTAATGAAAAACTGTTTTTT. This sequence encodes CASSLGAGATNEKLFF. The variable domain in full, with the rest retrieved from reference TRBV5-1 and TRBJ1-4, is KAGVTQTPRYLIKTRGQQVTLSCSPISGHRSVSWYQQTPGQGLQFLFEYFSETQRNKGNFPGRFSGRQFSNSRSEMNVSTLELGDSALYLCASSLGAGATNEKLFFGSGTQLSVL.

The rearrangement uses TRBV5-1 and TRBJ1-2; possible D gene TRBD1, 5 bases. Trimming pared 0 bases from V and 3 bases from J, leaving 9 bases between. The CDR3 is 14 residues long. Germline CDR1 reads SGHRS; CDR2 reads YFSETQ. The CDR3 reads CASSLGGADYGYTF. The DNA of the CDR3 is TGCGCCAGCAGCTTGGGAGGGGCCGACTATGGCTACACCTTC.

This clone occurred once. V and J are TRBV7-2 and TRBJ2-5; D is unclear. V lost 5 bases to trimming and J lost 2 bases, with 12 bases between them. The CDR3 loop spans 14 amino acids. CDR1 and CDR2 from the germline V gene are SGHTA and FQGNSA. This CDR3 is CASSRARNQETQYF. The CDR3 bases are TGTGCCAGCAGCCGAGCCCGCAATCAAGAGACCCAGTACTTC.

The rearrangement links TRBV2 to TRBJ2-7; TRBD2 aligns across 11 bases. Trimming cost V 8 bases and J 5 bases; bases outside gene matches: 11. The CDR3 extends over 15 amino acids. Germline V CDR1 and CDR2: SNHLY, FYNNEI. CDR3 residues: CASQHTSGRPDEQYF. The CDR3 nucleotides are TGTGCCAGCCAACACACTAGCGGGAGACCGGACGAGCAGTACTTC.

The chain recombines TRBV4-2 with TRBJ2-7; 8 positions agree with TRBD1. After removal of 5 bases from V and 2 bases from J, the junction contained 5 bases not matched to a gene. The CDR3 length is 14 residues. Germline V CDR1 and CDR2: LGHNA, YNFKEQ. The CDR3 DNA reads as TGTGCCAGCAGCGGACAGGGCCGAACCTACGAGCAGTACTTC. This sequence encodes CASSGQGRTYEQYF.

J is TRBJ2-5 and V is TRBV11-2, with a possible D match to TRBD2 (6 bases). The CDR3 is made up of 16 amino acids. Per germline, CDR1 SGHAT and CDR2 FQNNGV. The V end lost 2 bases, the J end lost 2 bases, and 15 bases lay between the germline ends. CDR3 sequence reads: CASSLRRLGFQETQYF. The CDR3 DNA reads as TGTGCCAGCAGCTTACGACGACTAGGTTTTCAAGAGACCCAGTACTTC.

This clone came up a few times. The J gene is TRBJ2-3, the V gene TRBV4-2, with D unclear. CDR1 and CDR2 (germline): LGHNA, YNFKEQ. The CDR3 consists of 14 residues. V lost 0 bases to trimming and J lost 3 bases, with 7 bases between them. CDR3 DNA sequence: TGTGCCAGCAGCCAAGAAGTGGTGACAGATACGCAGTATTTT. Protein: CASSQEVVTDTQYF.

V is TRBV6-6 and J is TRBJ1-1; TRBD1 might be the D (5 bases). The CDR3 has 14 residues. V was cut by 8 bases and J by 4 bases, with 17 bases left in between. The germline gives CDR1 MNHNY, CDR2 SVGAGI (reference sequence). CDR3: CASLSSGWSTEAFF. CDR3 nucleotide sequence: TGTGCCAGCTTGTCTTCAGGGTGGAGCACTGAAGCTTTCTTT.

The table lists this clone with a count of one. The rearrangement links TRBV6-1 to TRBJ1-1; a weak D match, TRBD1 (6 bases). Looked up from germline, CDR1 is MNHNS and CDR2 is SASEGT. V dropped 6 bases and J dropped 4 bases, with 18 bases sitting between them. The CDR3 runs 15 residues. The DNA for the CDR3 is TGTGCCAGCAGCGCCGTTGGACAGCCGGCCACTGAAGCTTTCTTT. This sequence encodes CASSAVGQPATEAFF.

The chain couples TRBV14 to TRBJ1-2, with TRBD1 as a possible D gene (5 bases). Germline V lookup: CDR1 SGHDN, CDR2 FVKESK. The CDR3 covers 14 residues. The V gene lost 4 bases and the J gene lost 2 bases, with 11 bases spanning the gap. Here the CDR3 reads CASSRDGGNYGYTF. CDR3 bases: TGTGCCAGCAGCCGGGACGGAGGGAACTATGGCTACACCTTC.

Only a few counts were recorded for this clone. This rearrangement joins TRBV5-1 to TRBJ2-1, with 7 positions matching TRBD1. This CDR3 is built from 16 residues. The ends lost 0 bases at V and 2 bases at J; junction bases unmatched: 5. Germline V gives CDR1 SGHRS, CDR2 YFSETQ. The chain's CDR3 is CASSLVSGTAYNEQFF. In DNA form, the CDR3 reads TGCGCCAGCAGCTTGGTATCCGGGACAGCCTACAATGAGCAGTTCTTC.

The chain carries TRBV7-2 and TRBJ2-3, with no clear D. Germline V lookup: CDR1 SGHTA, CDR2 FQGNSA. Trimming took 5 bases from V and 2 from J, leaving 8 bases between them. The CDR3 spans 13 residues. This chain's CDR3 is CASSLDHTDTQYF. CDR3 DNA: TGTGCCAGCAGCCTGGACCACACAGATACGCAGTATTTT.

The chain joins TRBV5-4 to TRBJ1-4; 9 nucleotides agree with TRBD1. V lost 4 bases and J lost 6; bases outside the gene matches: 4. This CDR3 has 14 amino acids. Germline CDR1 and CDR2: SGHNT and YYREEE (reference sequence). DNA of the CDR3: TGTGCCAGCAGCGTGGACAGGGGTGATGAAAAACTGTTTTTT. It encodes CASSVDRGDEKLFF.

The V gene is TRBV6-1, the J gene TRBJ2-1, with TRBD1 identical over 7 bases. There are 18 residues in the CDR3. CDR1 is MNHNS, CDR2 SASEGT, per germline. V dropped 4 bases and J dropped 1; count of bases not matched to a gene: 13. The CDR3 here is CASSGDMGTAPSYNEQFF. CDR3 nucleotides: TGTGCCAGCAGTGGGGATATGGGGACAGCTCCTTCCTACAATGAGCAGTTCTTC.

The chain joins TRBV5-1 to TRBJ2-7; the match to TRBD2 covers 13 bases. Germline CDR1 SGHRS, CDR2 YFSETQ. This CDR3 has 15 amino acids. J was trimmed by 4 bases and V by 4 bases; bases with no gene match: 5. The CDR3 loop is CASSTGTSGKYEQYF. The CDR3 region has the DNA TGCGCCAGCAGCACTGGGACTAGCGGGAAATACGAGCAGTACTTC.

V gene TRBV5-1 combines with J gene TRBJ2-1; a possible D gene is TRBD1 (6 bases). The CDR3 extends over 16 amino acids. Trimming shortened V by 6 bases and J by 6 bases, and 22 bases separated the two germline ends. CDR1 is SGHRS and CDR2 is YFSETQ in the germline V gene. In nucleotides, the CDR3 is TGCGCCAGCACCTTTGGAGGCCTTACAGGGAGCAATGAGCAGTTCTTC. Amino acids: CASTFGGLTGSNEQFF.

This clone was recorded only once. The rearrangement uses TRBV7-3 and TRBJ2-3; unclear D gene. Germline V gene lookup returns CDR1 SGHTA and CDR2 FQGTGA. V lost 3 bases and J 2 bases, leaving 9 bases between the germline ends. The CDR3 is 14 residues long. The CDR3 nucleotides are TGTGCCAGCAGCTTCGGCGCACACACAGATACGCAGTATTTT. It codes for CASSFGAHTDTQYF. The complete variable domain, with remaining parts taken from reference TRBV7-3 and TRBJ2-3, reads GAGVSQTPSNKVTEKGKYVELRCDPISGHTALYWYRQSLGQGPEFLIYFQGTGAADDSGLPNDRFFAVRPEGSVSTLKIQRTERGDSAVYLCASSFGAHTDTQYFGPGTRLTVL.

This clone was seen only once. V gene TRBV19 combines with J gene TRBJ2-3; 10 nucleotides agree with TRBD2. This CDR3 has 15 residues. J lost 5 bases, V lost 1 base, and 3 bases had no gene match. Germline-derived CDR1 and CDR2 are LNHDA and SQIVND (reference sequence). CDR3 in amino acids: CASSIASGSGDTQYF. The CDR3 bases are TGTGCCAGTAGTATAGCTAGCGGGAGCGGAGATACGCAGTATTTT.

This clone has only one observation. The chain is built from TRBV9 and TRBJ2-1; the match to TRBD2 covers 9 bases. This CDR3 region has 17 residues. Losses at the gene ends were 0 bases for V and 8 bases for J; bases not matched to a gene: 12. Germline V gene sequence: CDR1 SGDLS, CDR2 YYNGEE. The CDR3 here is CASSVAPNSGRRDEQFF. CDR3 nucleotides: TGTGCCAGCAGCGTAGCCCCGAACAGCGGGAGGAGAGATGAGCAGTTCTTC.

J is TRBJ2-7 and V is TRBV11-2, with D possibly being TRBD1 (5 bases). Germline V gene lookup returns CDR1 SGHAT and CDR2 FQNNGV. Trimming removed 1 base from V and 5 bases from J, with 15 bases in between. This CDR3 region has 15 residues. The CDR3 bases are TGTGCCAGCAGCTTAGTCAACCAGGGTAGAGACGAGCAGTACTTC. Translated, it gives CASSLVNQGRDEQYF. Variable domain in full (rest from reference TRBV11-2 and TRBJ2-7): EAGVAQSPRYKIIEKRQSVAFWCNPISGHATLYWYQQILGQGPKLLIQFQNNGVVDDSQLPKDRFSAERLKGVDSTLKIQPAKLEDSAVYLCASSLVNQGRDEQYFGPGTRLTVT.

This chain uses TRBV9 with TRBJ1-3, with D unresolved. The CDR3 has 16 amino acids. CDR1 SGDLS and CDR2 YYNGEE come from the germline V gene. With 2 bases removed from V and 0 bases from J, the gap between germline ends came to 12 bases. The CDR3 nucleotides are TGTGCCAGCAGCGTTAGTTTCCTGGTCTCTGGAAACACCATATATTTT. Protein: CASSVSFLVSGNTIYF. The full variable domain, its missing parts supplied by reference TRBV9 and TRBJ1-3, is DSGVTQTPKHLITATGQRVTLRCSPRSGDLSVYWYQQSLDQGLQFLIQYYNGEERAKGNILERFSAQQFPDLHSELNLSSLELGDSALYFCASSVSFLVSGNTIYFGEGSWLTVV.